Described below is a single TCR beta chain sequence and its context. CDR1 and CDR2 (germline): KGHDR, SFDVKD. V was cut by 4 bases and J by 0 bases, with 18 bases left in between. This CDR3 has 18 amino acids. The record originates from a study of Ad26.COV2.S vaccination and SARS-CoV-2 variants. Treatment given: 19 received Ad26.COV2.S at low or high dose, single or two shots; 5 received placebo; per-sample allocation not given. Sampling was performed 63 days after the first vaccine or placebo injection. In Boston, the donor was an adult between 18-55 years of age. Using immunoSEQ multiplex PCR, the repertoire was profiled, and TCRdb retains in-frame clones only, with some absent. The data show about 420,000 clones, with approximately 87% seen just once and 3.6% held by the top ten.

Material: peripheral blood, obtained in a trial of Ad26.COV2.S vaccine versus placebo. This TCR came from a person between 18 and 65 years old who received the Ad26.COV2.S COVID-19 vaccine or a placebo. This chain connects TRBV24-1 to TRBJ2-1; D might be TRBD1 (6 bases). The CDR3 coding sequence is TGTGCCACCAGTGACCCGGGACAAATAGAGAGCTCCTACAATGAGCAGTTCTTC. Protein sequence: CATSDPGQIESSYNEQFF.